This entry lists 21 T cell receptor beta chains sequenced from one sample in a study of cytomegalovirus exposure and HLA in healthy donors (dated by TCRdb to the late 2010s). Libraries were built with the immunoSEQ multiplex PCR assay. For the multiplex PCR, a mixture combining 60 forward primers for TCR Vbeta segments and 13 reverse primers for TCR Jbeta segments was used. The source is immuneACCESS, and TCRdb retained only in-frame sequences with V and J called. Part of the clones is not carried over; for the studies checked, unresolved V genes explain less than half of this, and the remainder is unexplained. The sample yields about 80,000 clones; 80% were counted once. 32% of the sample is taken by the ten largest. Source material: PBMCs. The receptors stem from a man aged 50 to 60 in good health and CMV-seropositive.

The chain links TRBV1 to TRBJ2-1; the table's D call, TRBD2, was not checked against the DNA. TRBV1 is an annotated pseudogene. This CDR3 has 18 amino acids. The CDR3 bases are TGCACCAGCAGCCTCGCCGGGGCTAGCGGGAGGAACGGGAATGAGCAGTTCTTC. It yields the protein CTSSLAGASGRNGNEQFF.

This clone has more than one count but fewer than ten. The CDR3 nucleotides are TGTGCCAGCAGCGCGGACTATTCTGGAGAGACCCAGTACTTC. Encoded protein: CASSADYSGETQYF. The rearrangement links TRBV13 to TRBJ2-5, with D perhaps TRBD2 (6 bases). Trimming cost V 5 bases and J 4 bases, with 14 bases left between them. The germline CDR1 and CDR2 sequences are PRHDT and FYEKMQ (reference sequence). The CDR3 extends over 14 amino acids.

The chain employs TRBV19 and TRBJ1-2; D uncertain. CDR3 size: 14 residues. Germline CDR1 LNHDA, CDR2 SQIVND (reference sequence). V gave up 1 base and J gave up 1 base, with 7 bases separating them. The CDR3, as DNA: TGTGCCAGTAGTATAGCGGCGGATAACTATGGCTACACCTTC. Protein product: CASSIAADNYGYTF. The full variable domain, completed using reference TRBV19 and TRBJ1-2, is DGGITQSPKYLFRKEGQNVTLSCEQNLNHDAMYWYRQDPGQGLRLIYYSQIVNDFQKGDIAEGYSVSREKKESFPLTVTSAQKNPTAFYLCASSIAADNYGYTFGSGTRLTVV.

This rearrangement joins TRBV5-1 to TRBJ2-3, with 15 bases matching TRBD2. The CDR3 runs 18 residues. CDR1 and CDR2 (germline): SGHRS, YFSETQ. V was pared by 4 bases and J by 1 base, with 7 bases of the junction left unmatched. The CDR3 nucleotides read TGCGCCAGCAGCCCGGGACTAGCGGGAGGAATAGGCACAGATACGCAGTATTTT. Amino acids: CASSPGLAGGIGTDTQYF.

The V gene is TRBV21-1, the J gene TRBJ1-2; no DNA check was done on the table's D call, TRBD1. TRBV21-1 is given as a pseudogene. The CDR3 has 19 residues. CDR3 in DNA: TGTGCCAGCAGCAAAAAACGCAAACAGGGAAAAGGGGTAAACTATGGCTACACCTTC. Encoded protein: CASSKKRKQGKGVNYGYTF.

The chain joins TRBV9 to TRBJ2-5; TRBD2 aligns across 9 bases. CDR1 and CDR2 from the germline V gene are SGDLS and YYNGEE. The V and J ends lost 2 bases and 5 bases, in that order; junction bases with no gene match: 13. CDR3 length: 17 amino acids. The CDR3 here is CASSVGASGTAGETQYF. The CDR3 DNA reads TGTGCCAGCAGCGTGGGGGCTAGCGGGACGGCCGGGGAGACCCAGTACTTC.

The chain is built from TRBV30 and TRBJ2-7; possible D gene TRBD1, 6 bases. The V end lost 1 base, the J end lost 0 bases, and 10 bases lay between the germline ends. Germline CDR1 reads GTSNPN; CDR2 reads SVGIG (reference sequence). The CDR3 is 14 amino acids. CDR3 in DNA: TGTGCCTGGAGTGGGGACACCCTCTCCTACGAGCAGTACTTC. Its protein is CAWSGDTLSYEQYF.

The V gene is TRBV7-6, the J gene TRBJ2-1, with D tentatively TRBD2 (5 bases). Trimming removed 7 bases from V and 8 bases from J, with 21 bases in between. CDR1 is SGHVS and CDR2 is FNYEAQ in the germline V gene. The CDR3 extends over 15 amino acids. CDR3 region: CASTPTATRPDEQFF. Written as DNA, the CDR3 is TGTGCCAGCACCCCCACCGCCACTAGACCCGATGAGCAGTTCTTC.

The chain couples TRBV18 to TRBJ1-5; 9 positions match TRBD1. Losses at the gene ends were 2 bases for V and 6 bases for J; bases not matched to a gene: 5. The CDR3 extends over 15 amino acids. The germline gives CDR1 KGHSH, CDR2 LQKENI. The DNA for the CDR3 is TGTGCCAGCTCACCAGAACAGGGGGCAAGTCAGCCCCAGCATTTT. Translating it yields CASSPEQGASQPQHF. Combining the CDR3 with reference TRBV18 and TRBJ1-5 gives the whole variable domain NAGVMQNPRHLVRRRGQEARLRCSPMKGHSHVYWYRQLPEEGLKFMVYLQKENIIDESGMPKERFSAEFPKEGPSILRIQQVVRGDSAAYFCASSPEQGASQPQHFGDGTRLSIL.

The chain links TRBV18 to TRBJ1-2; 8 bases are shared with TRBD1. Germline trimming cut 2 bases from V and 1 base from J; bases unmatched to any gene: 15. The CDR3 loop spans 19 amino acids. Germline lookup yields CDR1 KGHSH and CDR2 LQKENI. CDR3 protein: CASSPFGDRFSGRNYGYTF. The CDR3 DNA is TGTGCCAGCTCACCATTCGGGGACAGGTTTAGTGGACGTAACTATGGCTACACCTTC.

The J gene is TRBJ2-1, the V gene TRBV7-2, with 13 bases matching TRBD2. The germline V gene encodes CDR1 SGHTA and CDR2 FQGNSA. The CDR3 extends over 15 amino acids. Germline trimming cut 4 bases from V and 7 bases from J; bases unmatched to any gene: 4. The CDR3 nucleotides are TGTGCCAGCAGCTGGACTAGCGGGAGCCCTAATGAGCAGTTCTTC. Translated: CASSWTSGSPNEQFF.

For the CDR3, the DNA is TGTGCCAGCAGTGAAGCACAGAGCGGGAGTTCTATGGACGAGCAGTACTTC. Protein: CASSEAQSGSSMDEQYF. The chain is built from TRBV2 and TRBJ2-7; the match to TRBD2 covers 8 bases. V was pared by 0 bases and J by 5 bases, with 12 bases of the junction left unmatched. The CDR3 consists of 17 residues. Per germline, CDR1 SNHLY and CDR2 FYNNEI.

This chain links TRBV7-6 with TRBJ2-7; 10 bases match TRBD2. Trimming cost V 1 base and J 5 bases; bases outside gene matches: 5. Germline CDR1 and CDR2: SGHVS and FNYEAQ. The CDR3 loop spans 15 amino acids. Written as DNA, the CDR3 is TGTGCCAGCAGCTTAGAAAGTACTAGCGGGAACGAGCAGTACTTC. Amino acids: CASSLESTSGNEQYF. The whole variable domain, remainder taken from reference TRBV7-6 and TRBJ2-7, is GAGVSQSPRYKVTKRGQDVALRCDPISGHVSLYWYRQALGQGPEFLTYFNYEAQQDKSGLPNDRFSAERPEGSISTLTIQRTEQRDSAMYRCASSLESTSGNEQYFGPGTRLTVT.

This clone has more than one count but fewer than ten. This chain uses TRBV4-1 with TRBJ2-7; 11 nucleotides agree with TRBD2. CDR3 length equals 17 residues. Germline trimming cut 4 bases from V and 3 bases from J; bases unmatched to any gene: 11. Germline V gene lookup returns CDR1 MGHRA and CDR2 YSYEKL. CDR3: CASSPPGTSGPNYEQYF. The CDR3 DNA reads as TGCGCCAGCAGCCCCCCCGGGACTAGCGGACCTAACTACGAGCAGTACTTC.

The rearrangement joins TRBV6-1 to TRBJ2-5; 10 positions match TRBD1. V gave up 1 base and J gave up 5 bases; unmatched junction bases: 4. The length of the CDR3 is 15 residues. Germline-derived CDR1 and CDR2 are MNHNS and SASEGT. CDR3 region: CASSEGTGGRETQYF. For the CDR3, the DNA is TGTGCCAGCAGTGAAGGGACAGGGGGAAGGGAGACCCAGTACTTC.

This clone was recorded only once. The chain has TRBV6-1 and TRBJ2-7, with a tentative D call TRBD2 (6 bases). Germline CDR1 reads MNHNS; CDR2 reads SASEGT. Trimming took off 8 bases at V and 1 base at J, with 18 bases between the two ends. The CDR3 contains 15 residues. CDR3 nucleotide sequence: TGTGCCAGCGACGGCGGAGCTAGCGAATCCTACGAGCAGTACTTC. Translating gives CASDGGASESYEQYF.

CDR3 nucleotide sequence: TGTGCCAGCAGTTCGATCCGGGGAGAAGAGACCCAGTACTTC. Its protein product is CASSSIRGEETQYF. The rearrangement links TRBV27 to TRBJ2-5, with a weak D call TRBD2 (5 bases). The CDR3 totals 14 residues. Trimming shortened V by 4 bases and J by 3 bases, and 12 bases separated the two germline ends. Germline V gene data show CDR1 as MNHEY and CDR2 as SMNVEV (reference sequence).

The rearrangement joins TRBV30 to TRBJ1-1; no clear D gene. Germline V gene sequence: CDR1 GTSNPN, CDR2 SVGIG (reference sequence). V shed 0 bases and J shed 5 bases, with 7 bases lying between them. This CDR3 comprises 12 residues. This CDR3 is CAWSVRETEAFF. CDR3 DNA: TGTGCCTGGAGTGTAAGAGAAACTGAAGCTTTCTTT.

The chain joins TRBV6-1 to TRBJ2-7; 7 bases map to TRBD2. In germline, CDR1 is MNHNS, CDR2 SASEGT. The CDR3 is 14 residues long. Trimming removed 4 bases from V and 6 bases from J; junction bases left unmatched: 9. CDR3 residues: CASSAVGGWGEQYF. DNA of the CDR3: TGTGCCAGCAGTGCGGTCGGGGGGTGGGGCGAGCAGTACTTC.

The chain uses TRBV7-6 and TRBJ2-1, with unresolved D. Trimming stripped 0 bases from V and 3 bases from J, with 3 bases between. The CDR3 has 13 amino acids. Germline V gene data show CDR1 as SGHVS and CDR2 as FNYEAQ. The chain's CDR3 is CASSLALYNEQFF. DNA of the CDR3: TGTGCCAGCAGCTTAGCTCTCTACAATGAGCAGTTCTTC. Full variable domain (remainder filled in from reference TRBV7-6 and TRBJ2-1): GAGVSQSPRYKVTKRGQDVALRCDPISGHVSLYWYRQALGQGPEFLTYFNYEAQQDKSGLPNDRFSAERPEGSISTLTIQRTEQRDSAMYRCASSLALYNEQFFGPGTRLTVL.

The J gene is TRBJ1-2, the V gene TRBV5-6; D gene unclear. CDR3 length: 15 residues. Germline loops: CDR1 SGHDT, CDR2 YYEEEE. V dropped 0 bases and J dropped 4 bases, with 13 bases sitting between them. The CDR3 DNA reads as TGTGCCAGCAGCTTGGCGCAGGTTGCTGTCTATGGCTACACCTTC. It codes for CASSLAQVAVYGYTF.